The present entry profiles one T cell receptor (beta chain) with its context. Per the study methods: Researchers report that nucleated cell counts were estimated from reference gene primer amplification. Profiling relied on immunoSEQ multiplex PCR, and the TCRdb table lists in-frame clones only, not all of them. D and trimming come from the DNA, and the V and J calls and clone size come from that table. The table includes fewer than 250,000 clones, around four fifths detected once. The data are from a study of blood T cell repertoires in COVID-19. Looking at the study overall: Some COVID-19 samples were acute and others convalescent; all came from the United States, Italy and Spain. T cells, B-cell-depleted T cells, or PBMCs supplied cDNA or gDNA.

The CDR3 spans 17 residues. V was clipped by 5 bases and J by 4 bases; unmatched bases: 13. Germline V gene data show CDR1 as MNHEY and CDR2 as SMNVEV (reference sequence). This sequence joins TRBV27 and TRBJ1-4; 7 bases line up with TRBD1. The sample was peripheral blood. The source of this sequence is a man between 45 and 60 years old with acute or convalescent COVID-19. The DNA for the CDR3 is TGTGCCAGCAGTCGACAGGGACCGTCCAGGCGTAATGAAAAACTGTTTTTT. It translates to CASSRQGPSRRNEKLFF.